Following are 13 T cell receptor beta chains from one sample sequenced in a study of T-cell memory formation after mild COVID-19. In TCRdb, the 5' RACE reads were re-called with MiXCR into one record per CDR3 protein. The data show approximately 50,000 distinct CDR3 sequences, over 9% seen once. The specimen sequenced was PBMCs or a T cell subset sorted from them (not recorded which). The receptors here all came from an adult woman who had mild COVID-19 (a few samples of this study predate the infection). Cell type and time point are not known.

This clonotype showed up many times. The junction departs from the called germline gene at one end, perhaps through a read error. The chain joins TRBV7-7 to TRBJ2-7; D perhaps matches TRBD1 (5 bases). Germline V gene lookup returns CDR1 SSHAT and CDR2 FNYEAQ (reference sequence). The length of the CDR3 is 14 residues. CDR3: CASSLTGSSYEQYF. DNA of the CDR3: TGTGCTAGCAGCTTAACAGGTTCCTCCTACGAGCAGTACTTC.

This clonotype was observed a few times. V gene TRBV5-1 combines with J gene TRBJ1-4; D remains ambiguous. Germline V gene sequence: CDR1 SGHRS, CDR2 YFSETQ. V lost 0 bases to trimming and J lost 7 bases, with 13 bases between them. There are 15 residues in the CDR3. For the CDR3, the DNA is TGCGCCAGCAGCTTGGATTCAAGCCCGGGTGAAAAACTGTTTTTT. Protein sequence: CASSLDSSPGEKLFF.

V and J are TRBV5-1 and TRBJ2-7; TRBD1 matches 9 bases. The CDR3 runs 15 residues. Per the germline V gene, CDR1 is SGHRS and CDR2 is YFSETQ. V was clipped by 1 base and J by 4 bases; unmatched bases: 6. In DNA, the CDR3 is TGCGCCAGCAGCTTGACAGGGGGCCTAGGGTACGAGCAGTACTTC. Protein product: CASSLTGGLGYEQYF.

The chain joins TRBV5-1 to TRBJ2-1; 11 nucleotides line up with TRBD2. This CDR3 has 16 residues. V lost 1 base, J lost 4 bases, and 4 bases stayed unmatched. Per the germline V gene, CDR1 is SGHRS and CDR2 is YFSETQ. In DNA form, the CDR3 reads TGCGCCAGCAGCTTGAGTGTAGCGGGAGGGTACAATGAGCAGTTCTTC. Protein sequence: CASSLSVAGGYNEQFF.

This chain links TRBV5-1 with TRBJ1-6; D is perhaps TRBD1 (5 bases). Trimming shortened V by 3 bases and J by 7 bases, and 11 bases separated the two germline ends. Germline assignment: CDR1 SGHRS and CDR2 YFSETQ. CDR3 length: 14 amino acids. The CDR3 DNA is TGCGCCAGCAGCTCCGGGGCCGGGAATTCACCCCTCCACTTT. Translating it yields CASSSGAGNSPLHF.

The J gene is TRBJ1-2, the V gene TRBV18; a possible D gene is TRBD1 (5 bases). The CDR3 is 13 amino acids. Per germline, CDR1 KGHSH and CDR2 LQKENI. Trimming took 10 bases from V and 0 from J, leaving 12 bases between them. In nucleotides, the CDR3 is TGTGCCACCCAACGGGGGGCTAACTATGGCTACACCTTC. Protein: CATQRGANYGYTF.

This clonotype has ten or more counts. The chain employs TRBV18 and TRBJ2-7; D is unclear. The V gene lost 5 bases and the J gene lost 4 bases, with 15 bases spanning the gap. CDR3 length equals 14 residues. Germline V gives CDR1 KGHSH, CDR2 LQKENI. DNA for the CDR3: TGTGCCAGCTCATTAACCACGGGTGGATACGAGCAGTACTTC. It encodes CASSLTTGGYEQYF.

There are many counts of this clonotype. This rearrangement joins TRBV20-1 to TRBJ1-2; 8 bases match TRBD1. The germline gives CDR1 DFQATT, CDR2 SNEGSKA (reference sequence). The CDR3 is 15 amino acids. With 6 bases clipped from V and 8 bases from J, the junction kept 17 bases outside the gene matches. CDR3 in DNA: TGCAGTGCAATTGACCGGACAGGGTATTTGGACGGCTACACCTTC. Translated, it gives CSAIDRTGYLDGYTF.

In its sample, this clonotype ranks as medium-sized. The rearrangement uses TRBV20-1 and TRBJ2-1; D perhaps matches TRBD2 (5 bases). Looked up from germline, CDR1 is DFQATT and CDR2 is SNEGSKA (reference sequence). Trimming pared 1 base from V and 10 bases from J, leaving 14 bases between. The CDR3 runs 13 residues. Written as DNA, the CDR3 is TGCAGTGCTAGAGGGACTCTTGCTGGAGAGCAGTTCTTC. Protein: CSARGTLAGEQFF.

This clonotype appeared once. The J gene is TRBJ2-1, the V gene TRBV27; TRBD2 matches 9 bases. This CDR3 spans 16 amino acids. J was trimmed by 6 bases and V by 5 bases; bases with no gene match: 11. Germline loops: CDR1 MNHEY, CDR2 SMNVEV (reference sequence). CDR3 in amino acids: CASSPPGLAYGNEQFF. The CDR3 DNA is TGTGCCAGCAGTCCCCCGGGACTAGCCTACGGCAATGAGCAGTTCTTC.

The sample holds many counts of this clonotype. The V and J genes are TRBV3-1 and TRBJ1-3; TRBD1 is a possible D gene (5 bases). CDR1 and CDR2 (germline): LGHDT, YNNKEL (reference sequence). The CDR3 length is 14 residues. With 2 bases removed from V and 1 base from J, the gap between germline ends came to 6 bases. The CDR3 DNA reads TGTGCCAGCAGCCAACAGGGTTCTGGAAACACCATATATTTT. This sequence encodes CASSQQGSGNTIYF.

This clonotype was seen more than once but under ten times. J is TRBJ1-2 and V is TRBV29-1; D is perhaps TRBD1 (5 bases). Germline V gene data show CDR1 as SQVTM and CDR2 as ANQGSEA. The V and J ends lost 3 bases and 8 bases respectively, with 16 bases between them. This CDR3 is built from 13 residues. CDR3 nucleotides: TGCAGCGTTGAGAGCGGGAGGGGAGACGGCTACACCTTC. It yields the protein CSVESGRGDGYTF.

The chain employs TRBV27 and TRBJ1-1; D gene ambiguous. V shed 4 bases and J shed 1 base, with 13 bases lying between them. Germline loops: CDR1 MNHEY, CDR2 SMNVEV (reference sequence). The CDR3 is made up of 15 amino acids. CDR3 sequence reads: CASSYQASGNTEAFF. The CDR3 nucleotides are TGTGCCAGCAGTTACCAGGCGTCCGGGAACACTGAAGCTTTCTTT.